The T cell receptor beta chain described here comes from a study of response to subunit inactivated influenza vaccine. Via MiXCR, TCRdb re-called the RT-PCR reads, giving one row per CDR3 protein. This table has about 500,000 distinct CDR3 sequences, approximately 16% appearing once. The CDR3 is 18 residues long. The germline V gene encodes CDR1 SGHVS and CDR2 FQNEAQ. V dropped 7 bases and J dropped 7; count of bases not matched to a gene: 15. The sequence derives from a man aged 50-75 years who received an inactivated influenza vaccine. V and J are TRBV7-8 and TRBJ2-2; 13 bases match TRBD2. The input for sequencing was CD4+ T cells sorted from PBMCs, taken approximately 25 months after vaccination. The CDR3 sequence is CASTLRRQLAGGHGELFF. The CDR3 nucleotides are TGTGCCAGCACCCTAAGAAGACAACTAGCGGGGGGGCACGGGGAGCTGTTTTTT.